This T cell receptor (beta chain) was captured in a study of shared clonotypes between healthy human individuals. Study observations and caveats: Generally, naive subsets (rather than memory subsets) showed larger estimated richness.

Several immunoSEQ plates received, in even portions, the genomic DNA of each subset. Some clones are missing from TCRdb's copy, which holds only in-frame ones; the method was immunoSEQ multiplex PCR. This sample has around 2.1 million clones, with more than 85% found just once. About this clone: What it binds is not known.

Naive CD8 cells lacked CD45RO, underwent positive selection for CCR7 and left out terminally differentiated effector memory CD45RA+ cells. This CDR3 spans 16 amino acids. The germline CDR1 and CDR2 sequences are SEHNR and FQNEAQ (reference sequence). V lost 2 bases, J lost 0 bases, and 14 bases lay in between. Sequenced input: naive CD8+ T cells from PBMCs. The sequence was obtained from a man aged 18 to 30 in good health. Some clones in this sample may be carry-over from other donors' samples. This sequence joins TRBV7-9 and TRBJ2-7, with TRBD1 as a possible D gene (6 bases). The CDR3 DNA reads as TGTGCCAGCAGCTTAAGGCCTGGACAGACCTCCTACGAGCAGTACTTC. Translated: CASSLRPGQTSYEQYF.